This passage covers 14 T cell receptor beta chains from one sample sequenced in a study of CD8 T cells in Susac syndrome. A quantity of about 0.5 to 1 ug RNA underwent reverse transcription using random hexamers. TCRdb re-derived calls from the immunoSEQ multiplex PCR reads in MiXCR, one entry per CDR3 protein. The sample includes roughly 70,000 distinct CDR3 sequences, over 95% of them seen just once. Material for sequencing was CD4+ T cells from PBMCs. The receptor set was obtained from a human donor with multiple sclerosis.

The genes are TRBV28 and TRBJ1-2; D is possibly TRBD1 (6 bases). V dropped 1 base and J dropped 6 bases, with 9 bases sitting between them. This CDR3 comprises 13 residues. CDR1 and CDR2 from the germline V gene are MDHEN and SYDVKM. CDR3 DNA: TGTGCCAGCAGTTTATTGGGGGCAAATGGCTACACCTTC. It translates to CASSLLGANGYTF.

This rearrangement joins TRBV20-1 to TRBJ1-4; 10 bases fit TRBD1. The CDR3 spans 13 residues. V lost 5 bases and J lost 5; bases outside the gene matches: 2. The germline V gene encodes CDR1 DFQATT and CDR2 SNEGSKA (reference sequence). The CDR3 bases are TGCAGTGCTCCGGGACAGGGGAATGAAAAACTGTTTTTT. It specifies CSAPGQGNEKLFF.

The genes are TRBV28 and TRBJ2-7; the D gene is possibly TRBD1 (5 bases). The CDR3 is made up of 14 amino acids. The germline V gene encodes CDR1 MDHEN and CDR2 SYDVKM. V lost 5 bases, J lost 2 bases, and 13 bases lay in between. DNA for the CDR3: TGTGCCAGCAGTCTAGGGGCAGATACCTACGAGCAGTACTTC. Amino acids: CASSLGADTYEQYF.

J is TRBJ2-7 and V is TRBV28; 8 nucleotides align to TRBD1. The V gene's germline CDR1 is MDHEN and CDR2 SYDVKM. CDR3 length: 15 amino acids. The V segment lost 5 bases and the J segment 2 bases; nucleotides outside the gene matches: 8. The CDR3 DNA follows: TGTGCCAGCAGTGTCGCAGGGACAGGAGCCTACGAGCAGTACTTC. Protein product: CASSVAGTGAYEQYF.

DNA for the CDR3: TGTGCCAGCAGGCCCCTAATTTTTCAGGGGACCTACAATGAGCAGTTCTTC. This codes for CASRPLIFQGTYNEQFF. The chain has TRBV5-6 and TRBJ2-1; D may be TRBD1 (6 bases). V was clipped by 5 bases and J by 2 bases, with 20 bases between them. CDR1 and CDR2 from the germline V gene are SGHDT and YYEEEE. The CDR3 totals 17 residues.

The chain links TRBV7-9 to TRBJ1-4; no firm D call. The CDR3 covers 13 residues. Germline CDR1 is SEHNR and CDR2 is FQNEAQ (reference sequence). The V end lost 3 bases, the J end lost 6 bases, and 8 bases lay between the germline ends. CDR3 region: CASSFWADEKLFF. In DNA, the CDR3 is TGTGCCAGCAGCTTTTGGGCTGATGAAAAACTGTTTTTT. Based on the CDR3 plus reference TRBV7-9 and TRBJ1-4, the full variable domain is DTGVSQNPRHKITKRGQNVTFRCDPISEHNRLYWYRQTLGQGPEFLTYFQNEAQLEKSRLLSDRFSAERPKGSFSTLEIQRTEQGDSAMYLCASSFWADEKLFFGSGTQLSVL.

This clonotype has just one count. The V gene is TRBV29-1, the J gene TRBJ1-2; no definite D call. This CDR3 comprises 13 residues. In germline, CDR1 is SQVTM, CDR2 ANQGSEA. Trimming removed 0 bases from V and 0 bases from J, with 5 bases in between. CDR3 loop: CSVEEGANYGYTF. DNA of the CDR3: TGCAGCGTTGAAGAGGGTGCTAACTATGGCTACACCTTC.

This CDR3 reads CASTGTSPLDGYTF. The DNA of the CDR3 is TGTGCCAGCACCGGGACCTCGCCCCTGGATGGCTACACCTTC. The chain links TRBV2 to TRBJ1-2; possible D gene TRBD1, 5 bases. Trimming removed 7 bases from V and 6 bases from J, with 18 bases in between. The V gene's germline CDR1 is SNHLY and CDR2 FYNNEI. This CDR3 is built from 14 residues. The variable domain in full, with the rest retrieved from reference TRBV2 and TRBJ1-2, is EPEVTQTPSHQVTQMGQEVILRCVPISNHLYFYWYRQILGQKVEFLVSFYNNEISEKSEIFDDQFSVERPDGSNFTLKIRSTKLEDSAMYFCASTGTSPLDGYTFGSGTRLTVV.

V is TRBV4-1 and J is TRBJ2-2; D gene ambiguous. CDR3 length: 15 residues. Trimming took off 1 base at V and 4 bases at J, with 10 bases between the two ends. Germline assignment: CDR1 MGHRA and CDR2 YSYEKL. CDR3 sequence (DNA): TGCGCCAGCAGCCAAGCCGAACTTCTCACCGGGGAGCTGTTTTTT. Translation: CASSQAELLTGELFF.

CDR3 DNA sequence: TGTGCCAGCAGTTTGGACAGCCAAGAGACCCAGTACTTC. Its protein product is CASSLDSQETQYF. The gene calls are TRBV6-2 or TRBV6-3 and TRBJ2-5, with D possibly TRBD1 on 6 matching bases. The length of the CDR3 is 13 residues. Germline CDR1 is MNHEY and CDR2 is SVGEGT. Trimming pared 4 bases from V and 1 base from J, leaving 7 bases between.

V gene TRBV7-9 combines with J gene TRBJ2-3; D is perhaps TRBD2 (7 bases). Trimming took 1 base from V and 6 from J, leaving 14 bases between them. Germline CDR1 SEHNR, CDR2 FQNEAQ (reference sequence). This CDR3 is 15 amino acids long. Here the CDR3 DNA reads TGTGCCAGCAGCTTAGATGAGGGGGGGCACGATACGCAGTATTTT. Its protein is CASSLDEGGHDTQYF.

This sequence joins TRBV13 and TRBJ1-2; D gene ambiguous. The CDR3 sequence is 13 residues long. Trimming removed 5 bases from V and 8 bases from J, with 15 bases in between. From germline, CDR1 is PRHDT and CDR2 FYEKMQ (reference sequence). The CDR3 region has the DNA TGTGCCAGCAGCCCCAGTAGCGTAACGGGCTACACCTTC. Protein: CASSPSSVTGYTF.

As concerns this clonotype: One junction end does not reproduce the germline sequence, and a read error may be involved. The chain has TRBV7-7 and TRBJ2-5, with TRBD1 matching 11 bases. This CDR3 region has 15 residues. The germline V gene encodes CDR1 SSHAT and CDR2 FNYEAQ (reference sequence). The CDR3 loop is CASSAWDRGMATQYF. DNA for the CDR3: TGTGCTAGCAGCGCTTGGGACAGGGGGATGGCGACCCAGTACTTC.

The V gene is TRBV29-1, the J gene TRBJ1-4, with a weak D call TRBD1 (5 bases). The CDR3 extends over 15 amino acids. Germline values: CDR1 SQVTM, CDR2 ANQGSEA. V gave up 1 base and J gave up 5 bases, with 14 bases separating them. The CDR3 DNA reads TGCAGCGTTGAAGTGGGACGGGCCCACAATGAAAAACTGTTTTTT. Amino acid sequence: CSVEVGRAHNEKLFF. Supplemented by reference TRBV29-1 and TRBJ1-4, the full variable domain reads SAVISQKPSRDICQRGTSLTIQCQVDSQVTMMFWYRQQPGQSLTLIATANQGSEATYESGFVIDKFPISRPNLTFSTLTVSNMSPEDSSIYLCSVEVGRAHNEKLFFGSGTQLSVL.